This T cell receptor beta chain is from a study of regulatory T cells in long-lasting Graves disease. Whole-study context: Over 5 years of antithyroid drugs with positive TSH receptor antibodies was taken to mean persistent Graves' disease.

Investigators prepared the TCR beta libraries by applying iRepertoire HTBI primers and Arm-PCR of CDR3 regions. One entry per CDR3 protein results from TCRdb running MiXCR on the multiplex PCR reads. The profile covers fewer than 450,000 distinct CDR3 sequences, with under 25% appearing a single time and less than 25% taken by the ten largest. As concerns this clonotype: Antigen specificity is unknown.

Germline V gene lookup returns CDR1 SGHAT and CDR2 FQNNGV. The CDR3 sequence is 14 residues long. The germline V and J ends were trimmed by 5 bases and 12 bases, with 20 bases remaining between them. General study results and limits: Persistent disease preferred TRBV28, TRBJ1-2 and TRBJ2-5. It was possible that the small sample size reduced accuracy. Public clonotype sharing was higher in persistent than newly diagnosed patients.

The sample's time point: persistent/refractory GD, antithyroid drugs over 5 years with positive TRAb. The TCR library was prepared using RNA isolated from PBMCs. The sequencing here drew on peripheral blood mononuclear cells (PBMCs), taken when the disease was refractory, from a patient treated with antithyroid drugs. The TCR comes from a female donor with Graves disease. The V call is TRBV11-2, the J call TRBJ2-1; a weak D match, TRBD1 (5 bases). This CDR3 reads CASSPSRVWVWQFF. DNA of the CDR3: TGTGCCAGCAGCCCCAGCAGGGTTTGGGTTTGGCAGTTCTTC.